The rows below give T cell receptor beta chains drawn from one sample of a study of T-cell reconstitution after alpha-beta-depleted transplantation in children. Via MiXCR, TCRdb re-called the PCR reads, giving one row per CDR3 protein. Among tens of thousands of distinct CDR3 sequences listed, less than 20% were seen once. This material consisted of PBMCs, mostly from graft donor cells, taken 180 days after TCRalphabeta/CD19-depleted stem cell transplant. The source is a male patient aged 2 to 9 who had a stem cell transplant for acute lymphoblastic leukemia, so the T cells may come from the graft donor. Each CDR3 is given with its conserved first and last residue.

v_gene: TRBV6-5
len: 16
j_gene: TRBJ2-3
CDR3aa: CASSYPLAGDTDTQYF

v_gene: TRBV30
len: 12
j_gene: TRBJ1-1
CDR3aa: CAWSVQTDEAFF

v_gene: TRBV12-3/TRBV12-4
len: 14
j_gene: TRBJ1-1
CDR3aa: CASSLMSRNTEAFF

v_gene: TRBV19
len: 12
j_gene: TRBJ1-2
CDR3aa: CASSIGGNGYTF

v_gene: TRBV14
len: 18
j_gene: TRBJ2-1
CDR3aa: CASRPTWGEGPSYNEQFF

v_gene: TRBV7-9
len: 14
j_gene: TRBJ1-1
CDR3aa: CASSLEGSRTEAFF

v_gene: TRBV6-5
len: 15
j_gene: TRBJ1-5
CDR3aa: CASSWTGDSNQPQHF

v_gene: TRBV7-9
len: 16
j_gene: TRBJ2-1
CDR3aa: CASRKLQGIEHNEQFF

v_gene: TRBV11-1
len: 18
j_gene: TRBJ1-1
CDR3aa: CASSLIWGRGAINGEAFF

v_gene: TRBV15
len: 14
j_gene: TRBJ2-3
CDR3aa: CATSTGTSTDTQYF

v_gene: TRBV20-1
len: 16
j_gene: TRBJ2-1
CDR3aa: CSARGQAASSYNEQFF

v_gene: TRBV11-2
len: 15
j_gene: TRBJ1-6
CDR3aa: CASSFYRDPTSPLHF

v_gene: TRBV29-1
len: 11
j_gene: TRBJ1-1
CDR3aa: CSVERAGEAFF

v_gene: TRBV7-2
len: 15
j_gene: TRBJ1-6
CDR3aa: CASSLSRGDGSPLHF

v_gene: TRBV6-5
len: 14
j_gene: TRBJ1-1
CDR3aa: CASSYDSLGAEAFF

v_gene: TRBV20-1
len: 16
j_gene: TRBJ1-1
CDR3aa: CSAREWQGRENTEAFF

v_gene: TRBV11-2
len: 13
j_gene: TRBJ2-3
CDR3aa: CASSFPTTDTQYF

v_gene: TRBV3-1
len: 14
j_gene: TRBJ1-1
CDR3aa: CASRRGTSNTEAFF